The 32 T cell receptor beta chains below come from one sample, sequenced in a study of shared clonotypes between healthy human individuals. The repertoire was sequenced with immunoSEQ multiplex PCR; TCRdb's copy has only in-frame clones and lacks some. This table holds about 2.1 million clones, 93% found once. Naive CD8 cells lacked CD45RO, underwent positive selection for CCR7 and left out terminally differentiated effector memory CD45RA+ cells. Sequences were obtained from naive CD8+ T cells from PBMCs. All receptors come from a man younger than 30 in good health. Some clones in this sample may be carry-over from other donors' samples.

The chain has TRBV7-2 and TRBJ2-3; 11 bases are a match to TRBD2. The CDR3 length is 17 residues. Looked up from germline, CDR1 is SGHTA and CDR2 is FQGNSA. V trimming: 1 base; J trimming: 0 bases; junction bases outside the gene matches: 3. The DNA of the CDR3 is TGTGCCAGCAGCTTAGTGGGACTAGCGGCTAGCACAGATACGCAGTATTTT. Its protein is CASSLVGLAASTDTQYF. The variable domain in full, completed from reference TRBV7-2 and TRBJ2-3, reads GAGVSQSPSNKVTEKGKDVELRCDPISGHTALYWYRQSLGQGLEFLIYFQGNSAPDKSGLPSDRFSAERTGGSVSTLTIQRTQQEDSAVYLCASSLVGLAASTDTQYFGPGTRLTVL.

The genes are TRBV27 and TRBJ1-2; D is ambiguous. Trimming stripped 4 bases from V and 4 bases from J, with 13 bases between. CDR1 and CDR2 from the germline V gene are MNHEY and SMNVEV (reference sequence). The CDR3 sequence is 14 residues long. CDR3 nucleotides: TGTGCCAGCAGTTCCCGGGAGCTTTCCTATGGCTACACCTTC. It encodes CASSSRELSYGYTF.

The gene calls are TRBV7-8 and TRBJ2-1, with a tentative D call TRBD1 (5 bases). Germline V gene lookup returns CDR1 SGHVS and CDR2 FQNEAQ. The CDR3 contains 13 residues. V lost 4 bases and J lost 8, with 12 bases in between. CDR3 residues: CASSSGISDEQFF. CDR3 sequence (DNA): TGTGCCAGCAGCTCAGGGATTAGTGATGAGCAGTTCTTC.

The chain links TRBV2 to TRBJ2-6; D is unresolved. The CDR3 totals 16 residues. The germline CDR1 and CDR2 sequences are SNHLY and FYNNEI. The V end lost 2 bases, the J end lost 0 bases, and 8 bases lay between the germline ends. The CDR3 spells CASSETTYSGANVLTF. The CDR3, as DNA: TGTGCCAGCAGTGAAACCACTTACTCTGGGGCCAACGTCCTGACTTTC.

The chain carries TRBV15 and TRBJ2-1; D gene unclear. V lost 5 bases, J lost 0 bases, and 11 bases lay in between. The CDR3 is 15 residues long. Germline lookup yields CDR1 LNHNV and CDR2 YYDKDF (reference sequence). The CDR3 reads CATSSKRSSYNEQFF. DNA of the CDR3: TGTGCCACCAGCTCCAAAAGGAGCTCCTACAATGAGCAGTTCTTC.

The chain combines TRBV7-9 with TRBJ2-7; D is perhaps TRBD2 (6 bases). Trimming removed 3 bases from V and 10 bases from J, with 16 bases in between. The CDR3 totals 13 residues. Germline assignment: CDR1 SEHNR and CDR2 FQNEAQ (reference sequence). The CDR3 sequence is CASSFVIGEEQYF. In nucleotides, the CDR3 is TGTGCCAGCAGCTTCGTGATAGGGGAGGAACAGTACTTC. Combining the CDR3 with reference TRBV7-9 and TRBJ2-7 gives the whole variable domain DTGVSQNPRHKITKRGQNVTFRCDPISEHNRLYWYRQTLGQGPEFLTYFQNEAQLEKSRLLSDRFSAERPKGSFSTLEIQRTEQGDSAMYLCASSFVIGEEQYFGPGTRLTVT.

The CDR3 sequence: CASSFRVPYEQYF. As DNA, the CDR3 is TGTGCCAGCAGCTTCAGGGTTCCCTACGAGCAGTACTTC. The chain carries TRBV13 and TRBJ2-7, with D maybe TRBD1 (5 bases). The CDR3 length is 13 residues. V lost 3 bases to trimming and J lost 2 bases, with 8 bases between them. CDR1 is PRHDT and CDR2 is FYEKMQ in the germline V gene (reference sequence). Together with reference TRBV13 and TRBJ2-7, the CDR3 gives the full variable domain: AAGVIQSPRHLIKEKRETATLKCYPIPRHDTVYWYQQGPGQDPQFLISFYEKMQSDKGSIPDRFSAQQFSDYHSELNMSSLELGDSALYFCASSFRVPYEQYFGPGTRLTVT.

This chain joins TRBV19 and TRBJ1-1; no firm D call. Deletions cut 3 bases from V and 1 base from J, with 12 bases between. The germline V gene has CDR1 LNHDA and CDR2 SQIVND (reference sequence). This CDR3 has 15 amino acids. The CDR3 DNA reads as TGTGCCAGTAGTATCGTCTCCGGAGGGAACACTGAAGCTTTCTTT. It is translated as CASSIVSGGNTEAFF.

The chain couples TRBV6-9 to TRBJ1-1; D is uncertain. The CDR3 runs to 14 residues. The V end was cut by 8 bases, the J end by 1 base, with 14 bases between. The germline gives CDR1 MNHGY, CDR2 SVAAGI. CDR3 loop: CASRLGLSNTEAFF. CDR3 bases: TGTGCCAGCCGTTTGGGGTTATCGAACACTGAAGCTTTCTTT.

V and J are TRBV5-4 and TRBJ2-1; D is possibly TRBD2 (5 bases). V lost 0 bases and J lost 10, with 11 bases in between. Germline V gene data show CDR1 as SGHNT and CDR2 as YYREEE (reference sequence). The CDR3 contains 13 residues. The DNA for the CDR3 is TGTGCCAGCAGCTTGGCCACGGGGTGGGAGCAGTTCTTC. Protein sequence: CASSLATGWEQFF.

On this clone: Different DNA sequences within this sample yield the same CDR3. The V call is TRBV9, the J call TRBJ2-1; 11 nucleotides align to TRBD2. With V trimmed by 4 bases and J by 7 bases, 1 base remained unmatched. CDR1 is SGDLS, CDR2 YYNGEE, per germline. CDR3 length equals 13 residues. CDR3 in amino acids: CASSPSGRNEQFF. CDR3 coding DNA: TGTGCCAGCAGCCCTAGCGGGAGGAATGAGCAGTTCTTC.

The V call is TRBV9, the J call TRBJ1-4; the D is unclear. Looked up from germline, CDR1 is SGDLS and CDR2 is YYNGEE. The CDR3 contains 16 residues. V lost 0 bases and J lost 0, with 9 bases in between. CDR3 nucleotides: TGTGCCAGCAGCGTAGACGACATTTCAACTAATGAAAAACTGTTTTTT. This codes for CASSVDDISTNEKLFF. The full variable domain, in which reference TRBV9 and TRBJ1-4 provide the parts outside the CDR3, is DSGVTQTPKHLITATGQRVTLRCSPRSGDLSVYWYQQSLDQGLQFLIQYYNGEERAKGNILERFSAQQFPDLHSELNLSSLELGDSALYFCASSVDDISTNEKLFFGSGTQLSVL.

This chain uses TRBV7-8 with TRBJ2-5; D tentatively fits TRBD1 or TRBD2 (5 bases each). This CDR3 region has 16 residues. The germline V and J ends were trimmed by 2 bases and 3 bases, with 16 bases remaining between them. The germline gives CDR1 SGHVS, CDR2 FQNEAQ. The chain's CDR3 is CASSLFRVRGEETQYF. The CDR3 region has the DNA TGTGCCAGCAGCTTATTCCGCGTACGAGGGGAAGAGACCCAGTACTTC.

J is TRBJ2-1 and V is TRBV5-6, with unresolved D. CDR1 and CDR2 (germline): SGHDT, YYEEEE. CDR3 length equals 12 residues. Between the trimmed V and J ends, which lost 1 base and 5 bases, there was a span of 4 bases. CDR3 protein: CASSLWHNEQFF. In DNA form, the CDR3 reads TGTGCCAGCAGCTTGTGGCACAATGAGCAGTTCTTC.

V and J are TRBV29-1 and TRBJ1-2; D is unclear. With 0 bases removed from V and 4 bases from J, the gap between germline ends came to 9 bases. The V gene's germline CDR1 is SQVTM and CDR2 ANQGSEA. This CDR3 spans 13 amino acids. This CDR3 reads CSVEDRGAYGYTF. Written as DNA, the CDR3 is TGCAGCGTTGAAGATCGGGGTGCCTATGGCTACACCTTC. Filled out from reference TRBV29-1 and TRBJ1-2, the complete variable domain reads SAVISQKPSRDICQRGTSLTIQCQVDSQVTMMFWYRQQPGQSLTLIATANQGSEATYESGFVIDKFPISRPNLTFSTLTVSNMSPEDSSIYLCSVEDRGAYGYTFGSGTRLTVV.

CDR3 residues: CSVEDRRGSAEAFF. CDR3 in DNA: TGCAGCGTTGAAGATCGACGGGGATCCGCTGAAGCTTTCTTT. The V and J genes are TRBV29-1 and TRBJ1-1, with D uncertain. Germline-derived CDR1 and CDR2 are SQVTM and ANQGSEA. CDR3 length equals 14 residues. V lost 0 bases, J lost 6 bases, and 14 bases lay in between.

The rearrangement uses TRBV15 and TRBJ2-1, with 7 bases fitting TRBD2. Germline values: CDR1 LNHNV, CDR2 YYDKDF (reference sequence). Germline trimming cut 8 bases from V and 3 bases from J; bases unmatched to any gene: 10. The CDR3 sequence is 15 residues long. The DNA of the CDR3 is TGTGCCACCCATCCCCGGGAGGAGCGCTACAATGAGCAGTTCTTC. Amino acids: CATHPREERYNEQFF.

This chain's CDR3 is CASSQEPLSTDTQYF. As DNA, the CDR3 is TGCGCCAGCAGCCAAGAACCGCTTAGCACAGATACGCAGTATTTT. The rearrangement links TRBV4-1 to TRBJ2-3; D is uncertain. CDR1 and CDR2 (germline): MGHRA, YSYEKL. V lost 0 bases and J lost 0, with 7 bases in between. The CDR3 is made up of 15 amino acids.

The J gene is TRBJ1-1, the V gene TRBV11-2; D is unresolved. V was clipped by 5 bases and J by 6 bases, with 10 bases between them. The CDR3 totals 12 residues. Germline assignment: CDR1 SGHAT and CDR2 FQNNGV. This chain's CDR3 is CASSEGLSEAFF. In nucleotides, the CDR3 is TGTGCCAGCAGCGAGGGATTATCTGAAGCTTTCTTT.

This clone was seen just once. This sequence joins TRBV4-1 and TRBJ2-7; no definite D call. This CDR3 contains 15 residues. From germline, CDR1 is MGHRA and CDR2 YSYEKL. V shed 0 bases and J shed 3 bases, with 12 bases lying between them. CDR3 in amino acids: CASSQDPGLGYEQYF. CDR3 coding DNA: TGCGCCAGCAGCCAAGATCCGGGTTTGGGCTACGAGCAGTACTTC.

The chain links TRBV7-9 to TRBJ2-2; 16 bases align to TRBD2. The ends lost 2 bases at V and 3 bases at J; junction bases unmatched: 6. CDR1 and CDR2 (germline): SEHNR, FQNEAQ (reference sequence). This CDR3 spans 19 amino acids. Written as DNA, the CDR3 is TGTGCCAGCAGCTTACCGGGACTAGCGGGAGGGCGGCACACCGGGGAGCTGTTTTTT. This encodes CASSLPGLAGGRHTGELFF.

This sequence joins TRBV6-5 and TRBJ2-7; D not certain. Germline V gene data show CDR1 as MNHEY and CDR2 as SVGAGI. V lost 9 bases, J lost 4 bases, and 13 bases lay in between. The CDR3 totals 12 residues. The CDR3 region is CARVWADYEQYF. CDR3 DNA sequence: TGTGCCAGAGTTTGGGCAGATTACGAGCAGTACTTC.

This sequence joins TRBV27 and TRBJ2-7; tentatively, D is TRBD1 (6 bases). The CDR3 runs to 14 residues. Per germline, CDR1 MNHEY and CDR2 SMNVEV (reference sequence). The V end lost 4 bases, the J end lost 1 base, and 11 bases lay between the germline ends. CDR3 nucleotides: TGTGCCAGCAGTTATCGACAGGCATCCTACGAGCAGTACTTC. This gives the protein CASSYRQASYEQYF.

This rearrangement joins TRBV27 to TRBJ2-7; 11 bases match TRBD1. The CDR3 runs to 14 residues. J gave up 4 bases and V 6 bases, and 5 bases lay outside the gene matches. Germline V gene data show CDR1 as MNHEY and CDR2 as SMNVEV (reference sequence). CDR3 sequence: CASRPGTGGYEQYF. The CDR3 DNA follows: TGTGCCAGCAGACCCGGGACAGGGGGTTACGAGCAGTACTTC.

The gene calls are TRBV5-1 and TRBJ2-7; 7 nucleotides agree with TRBD1. The V gene end was trimmed by 2 bases and the J gene end by 4 bases; junction bases not matched to a gene: 9. Germline-derived CDR1 and CDR2 are SGHRS and YFSETQ. The CDR3 has 15 residues. The CDR3 reads CASSLEDRPYYEQYF. The CDR3 nucleotides are TGCGCCAGCAGCTTAGAGGACAGGCCCTATTACGAGCAGTACTTC.

Comment on this clone: Additional DNA sequences in this sample encode the identical CDR3. The rearrangement joins TRBV27 to TRBJ2-7; no clear D gene. V was shortened by 3 bases and J by 3 bases, with 9 bases between the two germline ends. The CDR3 runs to 13 residues. Germline assignment: CDR1 MNHEY and CDR2 SMNVEV (reference sequence). CDR3 bases: TGTGCCAGCAGTTTTGGTCGGAGCTACGAGCAGTACTTC. Amino acids: CASSFGRSYEQYF.

The V and J genes are TRBV5-6 and TRBJ1-4, with a possible D match to TRBD1 (6 bases). Germline CDR1 is SGHDT and CDR2 is YYEEEE. The CDR3 consists of 14 residues. V was shortened by 1 base and J by 5 bases, with 9 bases between the two germline ends. CDR3 residues: CASSLKGGNEKLFF. The DNA for the CDR3 is TGTGCCAGCAGCTTGAAGGGGGGAAATGAAAAACTGTTTTTT.

In DNA form, the CDR3 reads TGTGCCAGCAGCTTAACAGGGGGTGGCAATCAGCCCCAGCATTTT. It encodes CASSLTGGGNQPQHF. The chain is built from TRBV7-8 and TRBJ1-5, with 8 nucleotides matching TRBD1. Germline lookup yields CDR1 SGHVS and CDR2 FQNEAQ. The V segment lost 2 bases and the J segment 2 bases; nucleotides outside the gene matches: 2. The CDR3 spans 15 residues.

The genes are TRBV28 and TRBJ2-3; D is possibly TRBD2 (8 bases). The V gene's germline CDR1 is MDHEN and CDR2 SYDVKM. CDR3 length: 18 residues. V was cut by 5 bases and J by 1 base, with 22 bases left in between. This chain's CDR3 is CASSQYRGVSGGTDTQYF. CDR3 sequence (DNA): TGTGCCAGCAGTCAATACAGGGGAGTTAGCGGGGGCACAGATACGCAGTATTTT.

This rearrangement joins TRBV28 to TRBJ2-1, with D unclear. This CDR3 has 15 amino acids. Germline assignment: CDR1 MDHEN and CDR2 SYDVKM. Trimming stripped 5 bases from V and 6 bases from J, with 17 bases between. CDR3 in amino acids: CASSPTPPPRNEQFF. For the CDR3, the DNA is TGTGCCAGCAGTCCAACCCCGCCCCCGCGCAATGAGCAGTTCTTC.

The chain is built from TRBV19 and TRBJ2-3, with D perhaps TRBD1 or TRBD2 (5 bases each). The length of the CDR3 is 15 residues. CDR1 and CDR2 from the germline V gene are LNHDA and SQIVND (reference sequence). The V end was cut by 7 bases, the J end by 6 bases, with 20 bases between. CDR3 protein: CASTKGTQGLDTQYF. CDR3 DNA sequence: TGTGCCAGTACCAAGGGGACCCAAGGTTTGGATACGCAGTATTTT.

The DNA of the CDR3 is TGTGCCAGCACCAACGGCCAGGGTAAACCCTACGAGCAGTACTTC. This sequence encodes CASTNGQGKPYEQYF. The chain combines TRBV2 with TRBJ2-7; a weak D match, TRBD1 (5 bases). The CDR3 sequence is 15 residues long. V lost 7 bases and J 2 bases, leaving 18 bases between the germline ends. Germline V gene sequence: CDR1 SNHLY, CDR2 FYNNEI.